This T cell receptor beta chain was documented in a study of cytomegalovirus exposure and HLA in healthy donors. General observations from the study: Upon later analysis, TCR association rates were observed to vary by HLA locus, being highest for DRB1 and lowest for HLA-C. Roughly even sequencing depth across donors was the assumption behind the presence/absence analyses. About 87% or about 30% of the time was how often most TCR beta V segments were productive, according to an earlier analysis.

Trimming at V came to 6 bases and at J to 6 bases, leaving 7 bases not matched to a gene. The germline V gene has CDR1 SGHTS and CDR2 YDEGEE. The CDR3 sequence is 14 residues long. On this clone: What it binds is not known.

Use of 60 Vbeta and 13 Jbeta primers characterized the PCR. Only in-frame clones appear in the TCRdb table, and some are missing; sequencing was by immunoSEQ multiplex PCR. Its listing shows about 160,000 clones. Sequencing was performed on PBMCs. The chain joins TRBV5-8 to TRBJ2-7; 12 bases are a match to TRBD2. The TCR originated in a woman aged 55-69 years in good health and CMV-seronegative. CDR3 loop: CASIPTSGRPEQYF. CDR3 bases: TGTGCCAGCATCCCGACTAGCGGGAGACCCGAGCAGTACTTC.